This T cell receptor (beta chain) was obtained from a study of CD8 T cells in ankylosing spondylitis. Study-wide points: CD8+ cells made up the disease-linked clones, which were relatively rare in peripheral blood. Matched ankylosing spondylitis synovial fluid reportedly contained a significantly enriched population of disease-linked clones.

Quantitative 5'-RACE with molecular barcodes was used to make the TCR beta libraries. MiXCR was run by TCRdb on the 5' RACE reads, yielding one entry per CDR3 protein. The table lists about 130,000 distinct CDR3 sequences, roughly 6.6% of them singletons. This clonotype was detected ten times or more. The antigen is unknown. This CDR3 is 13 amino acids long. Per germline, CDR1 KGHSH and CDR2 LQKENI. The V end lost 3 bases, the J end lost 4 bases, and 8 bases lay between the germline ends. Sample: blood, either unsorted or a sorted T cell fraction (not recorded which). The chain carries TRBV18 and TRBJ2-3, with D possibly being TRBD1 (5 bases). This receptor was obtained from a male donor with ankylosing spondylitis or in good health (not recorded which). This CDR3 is CASSPGHADTQYF. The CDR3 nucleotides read TGTGCCAGCTCACCCGGACACGCAGATACGCAGTATTTT.